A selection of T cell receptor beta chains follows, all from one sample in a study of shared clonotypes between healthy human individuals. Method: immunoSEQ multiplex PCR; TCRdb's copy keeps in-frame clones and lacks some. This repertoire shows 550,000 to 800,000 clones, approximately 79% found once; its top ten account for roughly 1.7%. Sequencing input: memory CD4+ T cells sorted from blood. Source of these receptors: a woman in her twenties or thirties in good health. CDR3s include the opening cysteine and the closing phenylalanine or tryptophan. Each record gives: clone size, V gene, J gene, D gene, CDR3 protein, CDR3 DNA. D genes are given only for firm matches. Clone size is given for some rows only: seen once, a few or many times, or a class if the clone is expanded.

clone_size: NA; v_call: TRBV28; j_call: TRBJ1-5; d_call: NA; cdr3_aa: CASSDPTVPSSQHF; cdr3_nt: TGTGCCAGCAGCGACCCTACAGTTCCGTCAAGCCAGCATTTT
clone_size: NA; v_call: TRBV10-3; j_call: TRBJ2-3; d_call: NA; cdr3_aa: CAIRAGPTDTQYF; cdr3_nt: TGTGCCATCAGGGCCGGCCCAACAGATACGCAGTATTTT
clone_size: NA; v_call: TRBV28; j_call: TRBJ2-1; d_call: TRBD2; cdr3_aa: CASSPGTSGSGEQFF; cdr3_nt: TGTGCCAGCAGCCCCGGGACTAGCGGGAGTGGTGAGCAGTTCTTC
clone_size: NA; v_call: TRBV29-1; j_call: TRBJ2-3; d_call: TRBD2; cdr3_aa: CSVGSGTSTDTQYF; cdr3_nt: TGCAGCGTTGGGAGCGGGACCTCCACAGATACGCAGTATTTT
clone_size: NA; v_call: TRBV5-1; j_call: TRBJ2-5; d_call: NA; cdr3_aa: CASSLSVGGETQYF; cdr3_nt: TGCGCCAGCAGCTTGAGTGTTGGGGGGGAGACCCAGTACTTC
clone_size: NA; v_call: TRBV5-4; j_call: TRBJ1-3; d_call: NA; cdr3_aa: CASSLRGAGGNTIYF; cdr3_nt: TGTGCCAGCAGCCTGCGCGGGGCAGGCGGAAACACCATATATTTT
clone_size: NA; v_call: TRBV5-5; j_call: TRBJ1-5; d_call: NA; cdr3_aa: CASSPGGGGRQPQHF; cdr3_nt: TGTGCCAGCAGCCCCGGAGGGGGGGGAAGGCAGCCCCAGCATTTT
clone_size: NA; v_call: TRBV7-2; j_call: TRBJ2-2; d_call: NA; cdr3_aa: CASSSEGTDSVGELFF; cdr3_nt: TGTGCCAGCAGCTCTGAGGGGACGGACTCTGTAGGGGAGCTGTTTTTT
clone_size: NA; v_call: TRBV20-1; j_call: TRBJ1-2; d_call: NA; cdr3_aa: CSARGPGAYTF; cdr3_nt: TGCAGTGCTAGGGGGCCAGGGGCTTACACCTTC
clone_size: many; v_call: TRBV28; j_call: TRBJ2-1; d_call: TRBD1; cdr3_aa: CASSMTGDLLHEQFF; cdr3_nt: TGTGCCAGCAGTATGACAGGGGATTTGCTCCATGAGCAGTTCTTC
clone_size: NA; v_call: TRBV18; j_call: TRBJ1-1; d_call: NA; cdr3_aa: CASSPPFPSTEAFF; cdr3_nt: TGTGCCAGCTCACCACCGTTCCCGAGTACTGAAGCTTTCTTT
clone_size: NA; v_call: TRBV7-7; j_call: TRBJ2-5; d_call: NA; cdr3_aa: CASSPGWRETQYF; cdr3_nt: TGTGCCAGCAGCCCAGGATGGAGAGAGACCCAGTACTTC
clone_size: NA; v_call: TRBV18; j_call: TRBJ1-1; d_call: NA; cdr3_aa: CASSREGDTEAFF; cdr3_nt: TGTGCCAGCTCAAGGGAGGGAGACACTGAAGCTTTCTTT
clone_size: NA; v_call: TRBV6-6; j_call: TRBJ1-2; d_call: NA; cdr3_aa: CASVDIQYGYTF; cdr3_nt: TGTGCCAGCGTGGACATTCAGTATGGCTACACCTTC
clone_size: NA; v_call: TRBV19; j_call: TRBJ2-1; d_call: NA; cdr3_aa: CASIVGGGNYNEQFF; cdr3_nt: TGTGCCAGTATAGTGGGAGGGGGCAATTACAATGAGCAGTTCTTC
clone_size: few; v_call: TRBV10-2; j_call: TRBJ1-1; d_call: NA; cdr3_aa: CASSEEAFAEAFF; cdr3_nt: TGCGCCAGCAGTGAAGAGGCGTTTGCTGAAGCTTTCTTT
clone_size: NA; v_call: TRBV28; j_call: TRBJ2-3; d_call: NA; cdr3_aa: CASSYLSDTQYF; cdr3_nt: TGTGCCAGCAGTTACCTATCAGATACGCAGTATTTT
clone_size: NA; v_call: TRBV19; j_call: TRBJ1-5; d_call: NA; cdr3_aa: CASSSLREPQHF; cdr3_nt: TGTGCCAGTAGCAGCCTTAGGGAGCCCCAGCATTTT
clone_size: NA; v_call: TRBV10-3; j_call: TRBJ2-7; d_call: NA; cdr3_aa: CAISERDSPSSDEQYF; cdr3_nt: TGTGCCATCAGTGAGAGAGATAGTCCATCGAGCGACGAGCAGTACTTC
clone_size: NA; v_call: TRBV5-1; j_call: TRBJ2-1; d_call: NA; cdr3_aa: CASSAASASYNEQFF; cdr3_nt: TGCGCCAGCAGCGCGGCTAGCGCCAGCTACAATGAGCAGTTCTTC
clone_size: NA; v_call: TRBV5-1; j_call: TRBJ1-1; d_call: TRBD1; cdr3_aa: CASSRQGGGTEAFF; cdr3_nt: TGCGCCAGCAGCAGACAGGGCGGCGGCACTGAAGCTTTCTTT
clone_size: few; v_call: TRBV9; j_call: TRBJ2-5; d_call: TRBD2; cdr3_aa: CASNVASGRQETQYF; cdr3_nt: TGTGCCAGCAACGTTGCTAGCGGACGCCAAGAGACCCAGTACTTC
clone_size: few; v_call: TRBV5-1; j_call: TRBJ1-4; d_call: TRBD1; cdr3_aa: CASSFGTGSEKLFF; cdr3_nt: TGCGCCAGCAGCTTCGGGACAGGGAGTGAAAAACTGTTTTTT
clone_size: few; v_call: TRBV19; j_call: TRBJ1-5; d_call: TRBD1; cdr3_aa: CASSGDRSQPQHF; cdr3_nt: TGTGCCAGTAGCGGGGACAGGTCCCAGCCCCAGCATTTT
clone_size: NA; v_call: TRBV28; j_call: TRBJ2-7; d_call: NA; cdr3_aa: CASSFPPGYEQYF; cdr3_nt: TGTGCCAGCAGTTTTCCCCCCGGATACGAGCAGTACTTC
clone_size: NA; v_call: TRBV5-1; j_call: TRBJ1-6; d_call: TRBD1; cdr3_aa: CASRLDRGNSPLHF; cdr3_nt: TGCGCCAGCAGACTTGACAGGGGGAATTCACCCCTCCACTTT
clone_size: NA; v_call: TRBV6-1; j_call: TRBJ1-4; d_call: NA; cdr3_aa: CASSEQGLDEKLFF; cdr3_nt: TGTGCCAGCAGTGAACAGGGGCTCGATGAAAAACTGTTTTTT
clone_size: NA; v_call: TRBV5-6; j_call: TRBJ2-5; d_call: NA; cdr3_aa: CASSLGASSQETQYF; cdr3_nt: TGTGCCAGCAGCTTGGGGGCTAGCTCACAAGAGACCCAGTACTTC
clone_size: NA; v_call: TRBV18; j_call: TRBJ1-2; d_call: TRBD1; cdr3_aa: CASSPTATGYNGYTF; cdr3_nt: TGTGCCAGCTCACCGACGGCGACAGGGTATAATGGCTACACCTTC
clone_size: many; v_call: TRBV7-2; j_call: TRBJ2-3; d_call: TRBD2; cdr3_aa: CASSLPGRRDTQYF; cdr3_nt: TGTGCCAGCAGCTTACCCGGGAGGAGGGATACGCAGTATTTT
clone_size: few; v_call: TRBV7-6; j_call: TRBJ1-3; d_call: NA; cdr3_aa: CASSLPAGAGNTIYF; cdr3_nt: TGTGCCAGCAGCTTACCCGCAGGGGCTGGAAACACCATATATTTT
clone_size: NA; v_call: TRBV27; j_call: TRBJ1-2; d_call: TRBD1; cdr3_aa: CASSVSRDRIYGYTF; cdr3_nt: TGTGCCAGCAGTGTGTCCCGGGACAGGATCTATGGCTACACCTTC
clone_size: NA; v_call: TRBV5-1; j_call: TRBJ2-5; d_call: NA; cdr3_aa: CASSQKSGPEETQYF; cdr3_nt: TGCGCCAGCAGCCAAAAAAGCGGGCCTGAAGAGACCCAGTACTTC
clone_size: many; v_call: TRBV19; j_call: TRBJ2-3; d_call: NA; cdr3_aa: CASSIQSGWGSADTQYF; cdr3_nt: TGTGCCAGTAGTATACAGTCCGGCTGGGGGAGTGCAGATACGCAGTATTTT
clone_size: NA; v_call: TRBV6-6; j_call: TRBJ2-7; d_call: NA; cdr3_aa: CASRDGNEQYF; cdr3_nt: TGTGCCAGCAGGGACGGGAACGAGCAGTACTTC
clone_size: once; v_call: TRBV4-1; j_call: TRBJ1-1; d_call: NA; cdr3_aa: CASRQQTGNTEAFF; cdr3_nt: TGCGCCAGCAGGCAACAAACAGGGAACACTGAAGCTTTCTTT
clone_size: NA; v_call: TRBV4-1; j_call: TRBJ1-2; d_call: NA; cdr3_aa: CASSPRFPESANYGYTF; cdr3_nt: TGCGCCAGCAGCCCTCGATTTCCAGAATCAGCTAACTATGGCTACACCTTC
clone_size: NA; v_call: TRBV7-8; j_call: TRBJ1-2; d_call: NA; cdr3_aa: CASSLGRVDGYTF; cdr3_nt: TGTGCCAGCAGCTTAGGACGTGTGGATGGCTACACCTTC
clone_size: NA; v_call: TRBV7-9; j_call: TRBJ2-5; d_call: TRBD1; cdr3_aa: CASSSRDRGKETQYF; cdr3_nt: TGTGCCAGCAGTAGCCGGGACAGGGGGAAAGAGACCCAGTACTTC
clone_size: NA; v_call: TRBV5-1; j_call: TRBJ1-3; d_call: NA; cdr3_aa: CASSFGDSGNTIYF; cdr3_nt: TGCGCCAGCAGCTTCGGTGACTCTGGAAACACCATATATTTT
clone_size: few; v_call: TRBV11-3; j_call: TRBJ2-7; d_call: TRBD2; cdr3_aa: CASSSTVLAGGPSGEQYF; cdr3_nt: TGTGCCAGCAGTTCGACCGTGCTAGCGGGAGGGCCATCGGGGGAGCAGTACTTC
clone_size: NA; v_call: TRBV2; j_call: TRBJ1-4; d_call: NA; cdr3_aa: CASRRTLMDEKLFF; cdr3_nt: TGTGCCAGCAGGAGGACGTTAATGGATGAAAAACTGTTTTTT
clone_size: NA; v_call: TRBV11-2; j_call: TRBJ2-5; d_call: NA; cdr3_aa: CASSYRTDPPGETQYF; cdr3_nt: TGTGCCAGCAGTTACCGGACAGACCCTCCCGGAGAGACCCAGTACTTC
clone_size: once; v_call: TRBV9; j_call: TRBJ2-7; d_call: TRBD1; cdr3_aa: CASSAPGTGVNEQYF; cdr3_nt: TGTGCCAGCAGCGCTCCCGGGACAGGAGTTAACGAGCAGTACTTC
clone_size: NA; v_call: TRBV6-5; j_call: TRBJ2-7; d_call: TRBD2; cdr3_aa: CASRASGSPLEQYF; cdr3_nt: TGTGCCAGCAGGGCTAGCGGGAGCCCCCTCGAGCAGTACTTC
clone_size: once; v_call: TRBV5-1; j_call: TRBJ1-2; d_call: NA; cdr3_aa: CASSFSGAGGGYTF; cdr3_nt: TGCGCCAGCAGCTTTTCGGGGGCCGGTGGTGGCTACACCTTC
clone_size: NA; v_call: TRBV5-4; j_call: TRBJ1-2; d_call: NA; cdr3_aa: CASSQPGDLYGYTF; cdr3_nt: TGTGCCAGCAGCCAGCCGGGGGACCTCTATGGCTACACCTTC
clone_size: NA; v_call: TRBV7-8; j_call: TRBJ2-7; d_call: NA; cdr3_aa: CASSPNPGTTHEQYF; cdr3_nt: TGTGCCAGCAGCCCTAACCCCGGGACCACCCACGAGCAGTACTTC
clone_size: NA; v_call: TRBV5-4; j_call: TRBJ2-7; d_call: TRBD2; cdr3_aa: CASSTSGTSYEQYF; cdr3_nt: TGTGCCAGTTCAACTAGCGGAACCTCCTACGAGCAGTACTTC